The sequence of this T cell receptor (beta chain) was determined in a study of T-cell memory formation after mild COVID-19. Study conclusions and caveats: For contracting clones, CD4+ ones sat mainly in CM and EM, CD8+ in EMRA. Prior to infection, memory already included some responding clones, suggesting cross-reactive memory joined. Clones contracting day 15 to 85 were balanced CD4/CD8; later expanders leaned CD4+.

TCR alpha and TCR beta cDNA libraries carrying sample barcodes and UMIs were produced by 5'RACE using constant-segment primers. TCRdb reprocessed the 5' RACE reads via MiXCR and lists one record per CDR3 protein. The sample includes some 350,000 distinct CDR3 sequences, approximately 13% of them seen just once. Concerning this clonotype itself: Its antigen is currently unknown.

V dropped 0 bases and J dropped 7 bases, with 11 bases sitting between them. CDR3 size: 14 residues. Germline CDR1 is MNHNY and CDR2 is SVGAGI (reference sequence). The V gene is TRBV6-6, the J gene TRBJ2-3, with a tentative D call TRBD2 (5 bases). This clonotype was sampled from a man younger than 35 who had mild COVID-19 (a few samples of this study predate the infection). Cell type and time point are not known. The sequenced sample consisted of PBMCs or a T cell subset sorted from them (not recorded which). For the CDR3, the DNA is TGTGCCAGCAGTTACTCCCGGGAACCTTATACGCAGTATTTT. This codes for CASSYSREPYTQYF.